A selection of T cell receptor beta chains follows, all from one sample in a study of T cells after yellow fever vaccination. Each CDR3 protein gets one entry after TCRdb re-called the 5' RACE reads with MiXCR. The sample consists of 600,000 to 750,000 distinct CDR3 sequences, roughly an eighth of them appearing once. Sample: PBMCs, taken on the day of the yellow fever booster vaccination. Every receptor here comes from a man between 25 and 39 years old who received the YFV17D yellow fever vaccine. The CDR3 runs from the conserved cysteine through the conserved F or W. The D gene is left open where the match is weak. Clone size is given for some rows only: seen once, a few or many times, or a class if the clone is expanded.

CDR3 protein: CASSARDRESDGYTF; CDR3 DNA: TGTGCCAGCAGCGCCCGGGACAGGGAATCAGATGGCTACACCTTC; V gene: TRBV7-9; J gene: TRBJ1-2; D gene: TRBD1; clone size: few
CDR3 protein: CASSLVRTTDTQYF; CDR3 DNA: TGTGCCAGCAGCTTAGTAAGAACCACAGATACGCAGTATTTT; V gene: TRBV5-4; J gene: TRBJ2-3; D gene: -; clone size: -
CDR3 protein: CATALAGAYRETQYF; CDR3 DNA: TGTGCCACTGCCCTAGCGGGAGCCTATAGGGAGACCCAGTACTTC; V gene: TRBV7-9; J gene: TRBJ2-5; D gene: TRBD2; clone size: few
CDR3 protein: CASSSIGHLNTEAFF; CDR3 DNA: TGCGCCAGCAGCTCAATTGGACACTTGAACACTGAAGCTTTCTTT; V gene: TRBV5-1; J gene: TRBJ1-1; D gene: -; clone size: -
CDR3 protein: CASSPDLNQETQYF; CDR3 DNA: TGTGCCAGCTCACCTGACTTAAACCAAGAGACCCAGTACTTC; V gene: TRBV18; J gene: TRBJ2-5; D gene: -; clone size: -
CDR3 protein: CATSRDPPGAGQPQHF; CDR3 DNA: TGTGCCACCAGCAGAGATCCCCCAGGGGCAGGACAGCCCCAGCATTTT; V gene: TRBV15; J gene: TRBJ1-5; D gene: -; clone size: -
CDR3 protein: CSARGQGLGGPQHF; CDR3 DNA: TGCAGTGCTAGGGGACAGGGTTTGGGGGGGCCCCAGCATTTT; V gene: TRBV20-1; J gene: TRBJ1-5; D gene: TRBD1; clone size: few
CDR3 protein: CASRQNSLNEQFF; CDR3 DNA: TGTGCCAGCAGGCAAAACTCCCTCAATGAGCAGTTCTTC; V gene: TRBV6-1; J gene: TRBJ2-1; D gene: -; clone size: few
CDR3 protein: CSAWGQSNTEAFF; CDR3 DNA: TGCAGTGCGTGGGGACAGTCGAACACTGAAGCTTTCTTT; V gene: TRBV20-1; J gene: TRBJ1-1; D gene: TRBD1; clone size: few
CDR3 protein: CAIAPENSGNTIYF; CDR3 DNA: TGTGCCATAGCCCCGGAAAACTCTGGAAACACCATATATTTT; V gene: TRBV10-3; J gene: TRBJ1-3; D gene: -; clone size: -
CDR3 protein: CASILHGTANTEAFF; CDR3 DNA: TGTGCCAGCATCTTACATGGGACAGCGAACACTGAAGCTTTCTTT; V gene: TRBV6-2/TRBV6-3; J gene: TRBJ1-1; D gene: TRBD1; clone size: -
CDR3 protein: CASSSPASGRANTGELFF; CDR3 DNA: TGTGCCAGCAGTTCCCCAGCTAGCGGGAGGGCCAACACCGGGGAGCTGTTTTTT; V gene: TRBV6-2/TRBV6-3; J gene: TRBJ2-2; D gene: TRBD2; clone size: -
CDR3 protein: CASSHGDNEQFF; CDR3 DNA: TGCGCCAGCAGCCACGGTGACAATGAGCAGTTCTTC; V gene: TRBV5-1; J gene: TRBJ2-1; D gene: -; clone size: -
CDR3 protein: CASSLRVRTEAFF; CDR3 DNA: TGTGCCAGCAGTTTGAGAGTCAGGACTGAAGCTTTCTTT; V gene: TRBV12-3/TRBV12-4; J gene: TRBJ1-1; D gene: -; clone size: few
CDR3 protein: CASSSTGLTEQFF; CDR3 DNA: TGTGCCAGCAGCTCCACTGGGCTAACGGAGCAGTTCTTC; V gene: TRBV2; J gene: TRBJ2-1; D gene: -; clone size: -
CDR3 protein: CASRRGPNNEQFF; CDR3 DNA: TGTGCCAGCAGGAGGGGCCCCAACAATGAGCAGTTCTTC; V gene: TRBV6-1; J gene: TRBJ2-1; D gene: -; clone size: -
CDR3 protein: CAWTLSGFTDTQYF; CDR3 DNA: TGTGCCTGGACTTTAAGCGGCTTCACAGATACGCAGTATTTT; V gene: TRBV30; J gene: TRBJ2-3; D gene: -; clone size: -
CDR3 protein: CASSLAGASGSIDNEQFF; CDR3 DNA: TGTGCCAGCAGCTTAGCCGGCGCTAGCGGGAGCATAGACAATGAGCAGTTCTTC; V gene: TRBV7-2; J gene: TRBJ2-1; D gene: TRBD2; clone size: -
CDR3 protein: CSASTSSRGRKYEQYF; CDR3 DNA: TGCAGTGCTAGTACTTCAAGCCGGGGAAGAAAGTACGAGCAGTACTTC; V gene: TRBV20-1; J gene: TRBJ2-7; D gene: -; clone size: -
CDR3 protein: CASSAATGTQETQYF; CDR3 DNA: TGTGCCAGCAGCGCCGCGACAGGGACCCAAGAGACCCAGTACTTC; V gene: TRBV7-6; J gene: TRBJ2-5; D gene: TRBD1; clone size: few
CDR3 protein: CATGGSSGTEAFF; CDR3 DNA: TGTGCCACCGGGGGGTCATCCGGCACTGAAGCTTTCTTT; V gene: TRBV28; J gene: TRBJ1-1; D gene: -; clone size: -
CDR3 protein: CASSLGGHAYEQYF; CDR3 DNA: TGTGCCAGCAGTTTAGGTGGGCACGCCTACGAGCAGTACTTC; V gene: TRBV12-3/TRBV12-4; J gene: TRBJ2-7; D gene: -; clone size: few